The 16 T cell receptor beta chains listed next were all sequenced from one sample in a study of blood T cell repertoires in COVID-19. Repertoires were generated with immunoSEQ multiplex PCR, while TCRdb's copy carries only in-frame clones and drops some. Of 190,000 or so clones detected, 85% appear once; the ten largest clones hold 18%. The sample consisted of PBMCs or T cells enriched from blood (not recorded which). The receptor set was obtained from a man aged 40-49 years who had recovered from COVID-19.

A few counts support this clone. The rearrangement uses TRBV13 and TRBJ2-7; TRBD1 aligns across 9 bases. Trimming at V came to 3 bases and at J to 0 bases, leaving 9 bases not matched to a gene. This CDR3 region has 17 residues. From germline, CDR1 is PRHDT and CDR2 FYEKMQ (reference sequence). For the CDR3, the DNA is TGTGCCAGCAGCTTCCGGACAGGGGAGAGTCGCTCCTACGAGCAGTACTTC. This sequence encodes CASSFRTGESRSYEQYF. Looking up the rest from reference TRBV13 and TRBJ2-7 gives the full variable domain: AAGVIQSPRHLIKEKRETATLKCYPIPRHDTVYWYQQGPGQDPQFLISFYEKMQSDKGSIPDRFSAQQFSDYHSELNMSSLELGDSALYFCASSFRTGESRSYEQYFGPGTRLTVT.

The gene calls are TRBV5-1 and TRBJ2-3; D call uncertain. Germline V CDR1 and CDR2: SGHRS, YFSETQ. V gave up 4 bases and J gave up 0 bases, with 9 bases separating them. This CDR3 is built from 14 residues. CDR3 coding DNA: TGCGCCAGCAGCCCCCTCCGTAGCACAGATACGCAGTATTTT. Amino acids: CASSPLRSTDTQYF.

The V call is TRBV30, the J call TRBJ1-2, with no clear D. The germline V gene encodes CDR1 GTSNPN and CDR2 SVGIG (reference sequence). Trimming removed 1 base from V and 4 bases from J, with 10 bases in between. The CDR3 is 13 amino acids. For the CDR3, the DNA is TGTGCCTGGAGTGCCCCCGGGAGCTATGGCTACACCTTC. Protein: CAWSAPGSYGYTF.

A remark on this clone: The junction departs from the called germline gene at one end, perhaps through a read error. The CDR3 bases are TGCGCCTGGAGTGGACAGGGCTATGAAAAACTGTTTTTT. Protein: CAWSGQGYEKLFF. V and J are TRBV30 and TRBJ1-4; 8 bases are a match to TRBD1. Germline lookup yields CDR1 GTSNPN and CDR2 SVGIG (reference sequence). The CDR3 sequence is 13 residues long. Full variable domain (rest looked up from reference TRBV30 and TRBJ1-4): SQTIHQWPATLVQPVGSPLSLECTVEGTSNPNLYWYRQAAGRGLQLLFYSVGIGQISSEVPQNLSASRPQDRQFILSSKKLLLSDSGFYLCAWSGQGYEKLFFGSGTQLSVL.

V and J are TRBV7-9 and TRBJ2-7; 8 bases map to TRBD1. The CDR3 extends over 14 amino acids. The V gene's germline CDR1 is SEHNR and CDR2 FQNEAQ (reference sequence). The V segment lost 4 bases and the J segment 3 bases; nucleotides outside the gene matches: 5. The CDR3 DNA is TGTGCCAGCAGCTCCCGGGACAGGCTCTACGAGCAGTACTTC. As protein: CASSSRDRLYEQYF. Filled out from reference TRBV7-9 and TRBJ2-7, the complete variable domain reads DTGVSQNPRHKITKRGQNVTFRCDPISEHNRLYWYRQTLGQGPEFLTYFQNEAQLEKSRLLSDRFSAERPKGSFSTLEIQRTEQGDSAMYLCASSSRDRLYEQYFGPGTRLTVT.

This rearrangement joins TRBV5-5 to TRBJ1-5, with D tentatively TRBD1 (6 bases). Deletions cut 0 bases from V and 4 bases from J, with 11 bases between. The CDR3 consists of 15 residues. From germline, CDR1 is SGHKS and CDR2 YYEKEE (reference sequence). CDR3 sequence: CASSLGDTSNQPQHF. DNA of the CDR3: TGTGCCAGCAGCTTGGGGGACACCTCAAATCAGCCCCAGCATTTT.

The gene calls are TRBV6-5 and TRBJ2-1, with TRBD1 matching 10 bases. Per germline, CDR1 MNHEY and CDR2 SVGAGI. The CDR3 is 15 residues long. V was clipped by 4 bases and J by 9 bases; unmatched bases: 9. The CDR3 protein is CASSFVTGGLGEQFF. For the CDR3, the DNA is TGTGCCAGCAGTTTTGTGACAGGGGGCCTTGGTGAGCAGTTCTTC.

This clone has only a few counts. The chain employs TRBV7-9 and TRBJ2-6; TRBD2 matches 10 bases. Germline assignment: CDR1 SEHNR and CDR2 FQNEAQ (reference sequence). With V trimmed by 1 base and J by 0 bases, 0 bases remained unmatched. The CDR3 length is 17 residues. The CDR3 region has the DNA TGTGCCAGCAGCTTAGGGACTAGCGGCTCTGGGGCCAACGTCCTGACTTTC. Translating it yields CASSLGTSGSGANVLTF.

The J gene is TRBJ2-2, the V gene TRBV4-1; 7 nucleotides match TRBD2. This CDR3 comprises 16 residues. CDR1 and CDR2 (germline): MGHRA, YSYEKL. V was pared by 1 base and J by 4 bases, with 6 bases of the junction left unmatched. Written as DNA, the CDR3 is TGCGCCAGCAGCCAAGGCGGCGGGAGCTTCACCGGGGAGCTGTTTTTT. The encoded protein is CASSQGGGSFTGELFF.

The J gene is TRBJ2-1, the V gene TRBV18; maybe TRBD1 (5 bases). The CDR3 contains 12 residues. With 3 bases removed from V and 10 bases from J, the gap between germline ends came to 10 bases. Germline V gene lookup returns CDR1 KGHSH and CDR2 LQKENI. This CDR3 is CASSPQGQEQFF. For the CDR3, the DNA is TGTGCCAGCTCACCGCAGGGCCAAGAGCAGTTCTTC.

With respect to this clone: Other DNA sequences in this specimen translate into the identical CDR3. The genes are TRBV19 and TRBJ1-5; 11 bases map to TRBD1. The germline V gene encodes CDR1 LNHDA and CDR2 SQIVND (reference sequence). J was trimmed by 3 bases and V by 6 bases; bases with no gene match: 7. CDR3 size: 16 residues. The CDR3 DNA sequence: TGTGCCAGTAGGGACAGGGGGCGCCGAAACAATCAGCCCCAGCATTTT. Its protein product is CASRDRGRRNNQPQHF.

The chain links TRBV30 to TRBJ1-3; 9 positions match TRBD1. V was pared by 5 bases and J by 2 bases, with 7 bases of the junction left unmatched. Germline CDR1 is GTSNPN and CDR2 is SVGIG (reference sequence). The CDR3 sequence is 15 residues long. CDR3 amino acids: CAWAPGTGPGNTIYF. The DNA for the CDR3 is TGTGCCTGGGCCCCCGGGACAGGGCCTGGAAACACCATATATTTT.

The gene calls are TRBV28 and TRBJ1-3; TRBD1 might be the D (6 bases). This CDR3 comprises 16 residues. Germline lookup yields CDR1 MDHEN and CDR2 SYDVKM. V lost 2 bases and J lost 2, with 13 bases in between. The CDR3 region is CASSLVRGFPGNTIYF. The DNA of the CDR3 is TGTGCCAGCAGTTTAGTTAGGGGGTTTCCTGGAAACACCATATATTTT. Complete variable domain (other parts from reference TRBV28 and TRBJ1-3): DVKVTQSSRYLVKRTGEKVFLECVQDMDHENMFWYRQDPGLGLRLIYFSYDVKMKEKGDIPEGYSVSREKKERFSLILESASTNQTSMYLCASSLVRGFPGNTIYFGEGSWLTVV.

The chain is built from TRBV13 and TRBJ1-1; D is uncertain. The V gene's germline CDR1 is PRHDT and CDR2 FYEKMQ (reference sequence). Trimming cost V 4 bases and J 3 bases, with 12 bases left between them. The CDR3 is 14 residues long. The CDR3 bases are TGTGCCAGCAGCTCCGTTCGAGCGTACACTGAAGCTTTCTTT. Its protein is CASSSVRAYTEAFF.

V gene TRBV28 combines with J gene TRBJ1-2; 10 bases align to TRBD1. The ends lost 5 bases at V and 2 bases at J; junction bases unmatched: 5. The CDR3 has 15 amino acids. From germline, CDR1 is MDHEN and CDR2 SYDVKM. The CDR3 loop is CASSPGDRGNYGYTF. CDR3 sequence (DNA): TGTGCCAGCAGTCCCGGGGACAGGGGCAACTATGGCTACACCTTC.

CDR3 amino acids: CAISESSPVGTSGIHEQFF. CDR3 in DNA: TGTGCCATCAGTGAGTCGTCGCCTGTGGGGACTAGCGGGATCCATGAGCAGTTCTTC. This chain connects TRBV10-3 to TRBJ2-1, with TRBD2 matching over 13 bases. This CDR3 comprises 19 residues. From germline, CDR1 is ENHRY and CDR2 SYGVKD. Trimming removed 0 bases from V and 8 bases from J; junction bases left unmatched: 13.